This T cell receptor beta chain comes out of a study of T cells in Graves' hyperthyroidism and ophthalmopathy. Trimming cost V 5 bases and J 2 bases, with 10 bases left between them. The length of the CDR3 is 14 residues. The germline gives CDR1 MNHNS, CDR2 SASEGT. RNA transcripts served as the template for amplifying TCR beta CDR3 regions. HTBI primers were employed in a first-round RT-PCR of the TCR CDR3. TCRdb redid the calling of the multiplex PCR reads with MiXCR, one entry per CDR3 protein. The sample has approximately 530,000 distinct CDR3 sequences, nearly 20% seen once. The source material was blood. The sequence derives from a man aged 40-49 years with Graves' ophthalmopathy. This rearrangement joins TRBV6-1 to TRBJ2-1; D perhaps matches TRBD1 (5 bases). The CDR3 nucleotides read TGTGCCAGCAGTTTTGGCAGGGCCTACAATGAGCAGTTCTTC. It translates to CASSFGRAYNEQFF.